One and the same sample provided the 31 T cell receptor beta chains below, sequenced in a study of blood T cell repertoires in COVID-19. Libraries were prepared by immunoSEQ multiplex PCR; TCRdb keeps only in-frame clonotypes and omits some of them. Found here are 25,000 to 40,000 clones, approximately 88% of them singletons; the top ten hold about 13%. The sequencing sample was made of peripheral blood. These TCRs come from a man in his 70s with active COVID-19.

V is TRBV5-1 and J is TRBJ2-3; D is possibly TRBD2 (6 bases). From germline, CDR1 is SGHRS and CDR2 YFSETQ. The ends were cut back, 1 base at V and 5 bases at J, with 14 bases in the middle. This CDR3 is built from 15 residues. This CDR3 reads CASSLHGGPVDTQYF. The CDR3 DNA is TGCGCCAGCAGCTTGCATGGAGGGCCGGTAGATACGCAGTATTTT.

V is TRBV7-2 and J is TRBJ1-1; maybe TRBD1 (6 bases). The V end lost 7 bases, the J end lost 3 bases, and 15 bases lay between the germline ends. The CDR3 spans 14 residues. Germline CDR1 reads SGHTA; CDR2 reads FQGNSA. CDR3 nucleotide sequence: TGTGCCAGCACCGTCACAGGGCCCTACACTGAAGCTTTCTTT. Its translation: CASTVTGPYTEAFF.

The chain joins TRBV19 to TRBJ2-7; D is possibly TRBD2 (6 bases). The CDR3 extends over 15 amino acids. V was clipped by 3 bases and J by 0 bases, with 12 bases between them. From germline, CDR1 is LNHDA and CDR2 SQIVND (reference sequence). CDR3 nucleotide sequence: TGTGCCAGTAGTATCGGAGCGGGTCCCTCCTACGAGCAGTACTTC. Translating it yields CASSIGAGPSYEQYF.

The rearrangement links TRBV4-3 to TRBJ2-4; 10 bases match TRBD1. CDR1 and CDR2 from the germline V gene are LGHNA and YSLEER. Trimming cost V 6 bases and J 6 bases; bases outside gene matches: 8. This CDR3 has 15 residues. CDR3 bases: TGCGCCAGCAGTCCGTCCCGGGACAGGGGAAACATTCAGTACTTC. The encoded protein is CASSPSRDRGNIQYF.

The chain carries TRBV11-3 and TRBJ1-1; D is uncertain. The CDR3 runs 13 residues. V lost 3 bases, J lost 1 base, and 6 bases lay in between. The germline gives CDR1 SGHNT, CDR2 YENEEA. In DNA form, the CDR3 reads TGTGCCAGCAGCTTCGACACGAACACTGAAGCTTTCTTT. Its protein product is CASSFDTNTEAFF.

The rearrangement uses TRBV19 and TRBJ1-3, with 8 bases matching TRBD1. Germline V gene data show CDR1 as LNHDA and CDR2 as SQIVND (reference sequence). CDR3 length equals 14 residues. The trim removed 8 bases at V and 2 bases at J, leaving 5 bases unmatched. DNA for the CDR3: TGTGCCAGTCGACAGGGGATCGCTGGAAACACCATATATTTT. Its protein product is CASRQGIAGNTIYF.

The rearrangement joins TRBV19 to TRBJ1-2; TRBD1 matches 8 bases. Losses at the gene ends were 8 bases for V and 5 bases for J; bases not matched to a gene: 7. This CDR3 spans 13 amino acids. Germline V gives CDR1 LNHDA, CDR2 SQIVND (reference sequence). CDR3 bases: TGTGCCAGTGTGCACAGGGGGGGATATGGCTACACCTTC. Translating it yields CASVHRGGYGYTF. The full variable domain, with the rest looked up from reference TRBV19 and TRBJ1-2, is DGGITQSPKYLFRKEGQNVTLSCEQNLNHDAMYWYRQDPGQGLRLIYYSQIVNDFQKGDIAEGYSVSREKKESFPLTVTSAQKNPTAFYLCASVHRGGYGYTFGSGTRLTVV.

V usage is TRBV3-1 (or the pseudogene TRBV3-2) and J usage is TRBJ1-2; D perhaps matches TRBD1 (5 bases). Deletions cut 1 base from V and 6 bases from J, with 9 bases between. The length of the CDR3 is 13 residues. Germline V lookup: CDR1 LGHDT, CDR2 YNNKEL (reference sequence). In nucleotides, the CDR3 is TGTGCCAGCAGCCAAGCAGGGTCGGATGGCTACACCTTC. Translated: CASSQAGSDGYTF.

The chain combines TRBV10-3 with TRBJ2-1; 13 bases fit TRBD2. The length of the CDR3 is 17 residues. CDR1 is ENHRY, CDR2 SYGVKD, per germline. The trim removed 4 bases at V and 5 bases at J, leaving 8 bases unmatched. CDR3 in DNA: TGTGCCATCAGTGCGCCCCCGGGACTAGCGGGGAACAATGAGCAGTTCTTC. This sequence encodes CAISAPPGLAGNNEQFF.

This clone was seen a few times. V gene TRBV6-2 or TRBV6-3 combines with J gene TRBJ1-2; D not resolved. The CDR3 has 13 amino acids. The V end was cut by 2 bases, the J end by 3 bases, with 7 bases between. From germline, CDR1 is MNHEY and CDR2 SVGEGT. The CDR3 here is CASSYPGYYGYTF. In DNA, the CDR3 is TGTGCCAGCAGTTACCCAGGTTACTATGGCTACACCTTC.

V is TRBV9 and J is TRBJ2-2; TRBD2 agrees at 8 bases. The trim removed 0 bases at V and 4 bases at J, leaving 5 bases unmatched. The germline CDR1 and CDR2 sequences are SGDLS and YYNGEE. The CDR3 length is 16 residues. The DNA for the CDR3 is TGTGCCAGCAGCGTAGAACTAGCGGAGGTCACCGGGGAGCTGTTTTTT. It translates to CASSVELAEVTGELFF.

This rearrangement joins TRBV30 to TRBJ2-1, with 11 bases identical to TRBD2. Germline-derived CDR1 and CDR2 are GTSNPN and SVGIG (reference sequence). The trim removed 3 bases at V and 7 bases at J, leaving 8 bases unmatched. The CDR3 totals 15 residues. Here the CDR3 reads CAWSAGTSGANEQFF. CDR3 DNA sequence: TGTGCCTGGAGCGCCGGGACTAGCGGAGCTAATGAGCAGTTCTTC.

The chain recombines TRBV7-2 with TRBJ1-4, with no clear D. There are 15 residues in the CDR3. The germline V gene has CDR1 SGHTA and CDR2 FQGNSA. Trimming took off 5 bases at V and 5 bases at J, with 15 bases between the two ends. The CDR3 loop reads CASSLRTGYNEKLFF. In nucleotides, the CDR3 is TGTGCCAGCAGCCTCAGAACGGGTTACAATGAAAAACTGTTTTTT.

The chain employs TRBV30 and TRBJ1-1; the match to TRBD1 covers 11 bases. Germline assignment: CDR1 GTSNPN and CDR2 SVGIG (reference sequence). The CDR3 is made up of 13 amino acids. J lost 8 bases, V lost 2 bases, and 4 bases had no gene match. Here the CDR3 reads CAWSRDRGLEAFF. The CDR3 DNA is TGTGCCTGGAGTAGGGACAGGGGGTTAGAAGCTTTCTTT.

This chain links TRBV5-6 with TRBJ2-2; D is undetermined. This CDR3 has 11 amino acids. V was trimmed by 0 bases and J by 8 bases, leaving 2 bases between them. Germline CDR1 reads SGHDT; CDR2 reads YYEEEE. The CDR3 region is CASSLAGELFF. The DNA of the CDR3 is TGTGCCAGCAGCTTGGCAGGGGAGCTGTTTTTT.

The chain recombines TRBV30 with TRBJ2-7, with 9 bases identical to TRBD1. V shed 3 bases and J 5 bases; nucleotides not matched to a gene: 5. The V gene's germline CDR1 is GTSNPN and CDR2 SVGIG (reference sequence). The CDR3 is 13 amino acids. CDR3 loop: CAWRWGQGDEQYF. The CDR3, as DNA: TGTGCCTGGAGGTGGGGACAGGGCGACGAGCAGTACTTC. Full variable domain (outside the CDR3, taken from reference TRBV30 and TRBJ2-7): SQTIHQWPATLVQPVGSPLSLECTVEGTSNPNLYWYRQAAGRGLQLLFYSVGIGQISSEVPQNLSASRPQDRQFILSSKKLLLSDSGFYLCAWRWGQGDEQYFGPGTRLTVT.

This clone appeared once. The genes are TRBV6-1 and TRBJ2-7; TRBD2 matches 8 bases. Trimming cost V 1 base and J 4 bases; bases outside gene matches: 6. This CDR3 region has 15 residues. The V gene's germline CDR1 is MNHNS and CDR2 SASEGT. CDR3: CASSEDLAGFYEQYF. In DNA, the CDR3 is TGTGCCAGCAGTGAAGATCTAGCGGGCTTTTACGAGCAGTACTTC.

The chain combines TRBV7-2 with TRBJ2-7; D gene ambiguous. Between the trimmed V and J ends, which lost 3 bases and 5 bases, there was a span of 14 bases. CDR1 and CDR2 from the germline V gene are SGHTA and FQGNSA. There are 14 residues in the CDR3. The CDR3 loop is CASSFRVMADEQYF. The CDR3 DNA is TGTGCCAGCAGCTTCAGAGTCATGGCGGACGAGCAGTACTTC.

This clone was seen a handful of times. The chain links TRBV9 to TRBJ1-4; 7 bases map to TRBD1. The V segment lost 3 bases and the J segment 5 bases; nucleotides outside the gene matches: 4. Per the germline V gene, CDR1 is SGDLS and CDR2 is YYNGEE. CDR3 size: 14 residues. In DNA form, the CDR3 reads TGTGCCAGCAGCGCCCAACAGGGGAATGAAAAACTGTTTTTT. Protein: CASSAQQGNEKLFF.

The chain joins TRBV27 to TRBJ2-5, with 10 nucleotides matching TRBD2. This CDR3 spans 20 amino acids. The V gene's germline CDR1 is MNHEY and CDR2 SMNVEV (reference sequence). The V segment lost 2 bases and the J segment 4 bases; nucleotides outside the gene matches: 19. CDR3 sequence: CASSLRGLGLASSLRETQYF. CDR3 nucleotides: TGTGCCAGCAGTTTAAGAGGGTTGGGACTAGCGTCGTCCCTCCGAGAGACCCAGTACTTC.

The rearrangement uses TRBV27 and TRBJ2-3, with D tentatively TRBD1 (5 bases). This CDR3 is built from 14 residues. CDR1 is MNHEY and CDR2 is SMNVEV in the germline V gene (reference sequence). Trimming pared 2 bases from V and 1 base from J, leaving 7 bases between. CDR3 in DNA: TGTGCCAGCAGTTTAAAAGGGGGCACAGATACGCAGTATTTT. Encoded protein: CASSLKGGTDTQYF.

The chain joins TRBV6-5 to TRBJ2-1, with D perhaps matching TRBD1 (6 bases). Per germline, CDR1 MNHEY and CDR2 SVGAGI. The CDR3 is 14 residues long. V was clipped by 7 bases and J by 2 bases, with 12 bases between them. The CDR3 nucleotides read TGTGCCAGCATAGCACAGGGAACCTACAATGAGCAGTTCTTC. Protein sequence: CASIAQGTYNEQFF.

The chain couples TRBV19 to TRBJ2-7; 8 nucleotides align to TRBD1. J gave up 4 bases and V 4 bases, and 6 bases lay outside the gene matches. Germline V lookup: CDR1 LNHDA, CDR2 SQIVND (reference sequence). The CDR3 totals 14 residues. CDR3 loop: CASSRRQGPYEQYF. CDR3 coding DNA: TGTGCCAGTAGTAGGCGACAGGGGCCTTACGAGCAGTACTTC.

The chain links TRBV19 to TRBJ1-2; D is ambiguous. Germline values: CDR1 LNHDA, CDR2 SQIVND (reference sequence). The CDR3 covers 12 residues. The V end lost 3 bases, the J end lost 7 bases, and 9 bases lay between the germline ends. CDR3 residues: CASSIGSLGYTF. The CDR3, as DNA: TGTGCCAGTAGTATTGGGAGTCTTGGCTACACCTTC.

Remarks on this clone: This sample also contains other DNA sequences that code for the same CDR3. This CDR3 is CAGGRGGGPREQYF. As DNA, the CDR3 is TGTGCCGGGGGTCGGGGCGGGGGACCTAGGGAGCAGTACTTC. V gene TRBV28 combines with J gene TRBJ2-7; 7 bases fit TRBD2. The germline V gene has CDR1 MDHEN and CDR2 SYDVKM. Unmatched junction bases numbered 17, after V lost 11 bases and J lost 7 bases. The CDR3 covers 14 residues.

The V call is TRBV24-1, the J call TRBJ2-1, with D hard to call. The CDR3 length is 15 residues. The V and J ends lost 6 bases and 0 bases respectively, with 11 bases between them. Germline loops: CDR1 KGHDR, CDR2 SFDVKD. In DNA, the CDR3 is TGTGCCACCAGTTCGTCCCTACTCTCCTACAATGAGCAGTTCTTC. Residues: CATSSSLLSYNEQFF.

The CDR3 is CASSLARGALVYGYTF. The DNA for the CDR3 is TGCGCCAGCAGCTTGGCCCGTGGGGCTTTGGTCTATGGCTACACCTTC. V usage is TRBV5-1 and J usage is TRBJ1-2, with D possibly TRBD1 on 5 matching bases. V was trimmed by 0 bases and J by 4 bases, leaving 16 bases between them. Germline V CDR1 and CDR2: SGHRS, YFSETQ. The CDR3 spans 16 residues.

This chain connects TRBV28 to TRBJ1-1; the D is unclear. From germline, CDR1 is MDHEN and CDR2 SYDVKM. V was clipped by 2 bases and J by 5 bases, with 6 bases between them. The CDR3 is made up of 12 amino acids. CDR3 DNA: TGTGCCAGCAGTTTACCTAAGACTGAAGCTTTCTTT. The encoded protein is CASSLPKTEAFF. The complete variable domain, with remaining parts taken from reference TRBV28 and TRBJ1-1, reads DVKVTQSSRYLVKRTGEKVFLECVQDMDHENMFWYRQDPGLGLRLIYFSYDVKMKEKGDIPEGYSVSREKKERFSLILESASTNQTSMYLCASSLPKTEAFFGQGTRLTVV.

J is TRBJ2-5 and V is TRBV27; TRBD2 matches 13 bases. The CDR3 consists of 14 residues. V lost 6 bases to trimming and J lost 5 bases; unmatched junction nucleotides: 3. The germline V gene encodes CDR1 MNHEY and CDR2 SMNVEV (reference sequence). The CDR3 DNA reads as TGTGCCAGCAGGGGACTAGCGGGGTTTGAGACCCAGTACTTC. Its protein product is CASRGLAGFETQYF.

The chain uses TRBV4-1 and TRBJ1-1; no firm D call. V lost 1 base and J 10 bases, leaving 13 bases between the germline ends. Germline CDR1 MGHRA, CDR2 YSYEKL. The length of the CDR3 is 13 residues. This CDR3 is CASSQVPTGRAFF. The CDR3 region has the DNA TGCGCCAGCAGCCAAGTTCCGACGGGGAGAGCTTTCTTT.

V is TRBV18 and J is TRBJ2-2, with 7 bases fitting TRBD2. The length of the CDR3 is 15 residues. Germline V gives CDR1 KGHSH, CDR2 LQKENI. V was clipped by 6 bases and J by 4 bases; unmatched bases: 8. CDR3: CASSGLVPSTGELFF. The CDR3 nucleotides read TGTGCCAGCTCTGGACTAGTTCCCTCCACCGGGGAGCTGTTTTTT.